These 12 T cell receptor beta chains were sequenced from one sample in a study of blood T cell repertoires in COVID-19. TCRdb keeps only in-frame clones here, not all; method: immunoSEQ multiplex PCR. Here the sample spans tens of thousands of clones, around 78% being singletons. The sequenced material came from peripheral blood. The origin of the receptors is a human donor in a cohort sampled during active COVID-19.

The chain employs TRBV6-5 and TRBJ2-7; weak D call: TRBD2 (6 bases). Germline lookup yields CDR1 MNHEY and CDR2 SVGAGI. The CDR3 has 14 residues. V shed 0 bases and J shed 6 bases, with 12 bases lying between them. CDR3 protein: CASSYSGGTGEQYF. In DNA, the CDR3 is TGTGCCAGCAGTTACTCCGGGGGAACTGGCGAGCAGTACTTC.

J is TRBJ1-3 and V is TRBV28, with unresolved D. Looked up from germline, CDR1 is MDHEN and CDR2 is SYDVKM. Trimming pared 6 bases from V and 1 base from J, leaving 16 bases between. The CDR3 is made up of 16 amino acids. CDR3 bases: TGTGCCAGCAGCCGAATAACAGTGGAATCTGGAAACACCATATATTTT. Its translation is CASSRITVESGNTIYF.

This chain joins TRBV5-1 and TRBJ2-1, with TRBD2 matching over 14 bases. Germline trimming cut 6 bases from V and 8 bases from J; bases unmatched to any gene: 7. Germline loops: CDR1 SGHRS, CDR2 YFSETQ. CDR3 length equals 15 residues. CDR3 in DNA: TGCGCCAGCAAGGTCGGGACTAGCGGGAGCGATGAGCAGTTCTTC. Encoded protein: CASKVGTSGSDEQFF.

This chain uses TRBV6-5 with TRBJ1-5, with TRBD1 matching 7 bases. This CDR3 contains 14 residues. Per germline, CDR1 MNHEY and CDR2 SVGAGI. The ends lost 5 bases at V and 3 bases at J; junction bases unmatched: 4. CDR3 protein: CASSLDRDNQPQHF. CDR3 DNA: TGTGCCAGCAGTCTCGACAGGGACAATCAGCCCCAGCATTTT.

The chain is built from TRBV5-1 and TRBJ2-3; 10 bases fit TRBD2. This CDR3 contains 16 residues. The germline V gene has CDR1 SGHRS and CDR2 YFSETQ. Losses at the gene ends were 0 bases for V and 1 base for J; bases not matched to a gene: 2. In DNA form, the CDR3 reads TGCGCCAGCAGCTTGGTTCTAGCGGGAGGCACAGATACGCAGTATTTT. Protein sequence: CASSLVLAGGTDTQYF.

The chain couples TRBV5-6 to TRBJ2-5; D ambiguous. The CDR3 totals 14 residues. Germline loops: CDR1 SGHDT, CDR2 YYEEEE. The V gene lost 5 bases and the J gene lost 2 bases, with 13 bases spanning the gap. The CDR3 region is CASRDVGQQETQYF. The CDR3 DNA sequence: TGTGCCAGCAGAGACGTGGGCCAGCAAGAGACCCAGTACTTC.

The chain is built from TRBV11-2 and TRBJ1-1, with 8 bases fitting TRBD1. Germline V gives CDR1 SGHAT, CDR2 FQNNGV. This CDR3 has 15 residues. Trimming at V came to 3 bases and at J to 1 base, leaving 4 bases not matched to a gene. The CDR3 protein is CASSLTGEKNTEAFF. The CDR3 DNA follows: TGTGCCAGCAGCTTGACAGGGGAGAAGAACACTGAAGCTTTCTTT.

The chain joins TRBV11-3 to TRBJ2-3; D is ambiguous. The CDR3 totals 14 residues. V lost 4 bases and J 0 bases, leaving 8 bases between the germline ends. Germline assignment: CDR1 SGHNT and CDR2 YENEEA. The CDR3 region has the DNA TGTGCCAGCAGCTCGTCCGGGAGCACAGATACGCAGTATTTT. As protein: CASSSSGSTDTQYF.

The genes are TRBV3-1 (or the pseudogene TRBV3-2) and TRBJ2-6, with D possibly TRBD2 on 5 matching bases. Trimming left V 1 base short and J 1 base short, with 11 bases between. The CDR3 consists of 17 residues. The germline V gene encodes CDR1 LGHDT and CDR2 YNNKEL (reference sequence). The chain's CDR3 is CASSQGFGDSGANVLTF. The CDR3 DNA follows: TGTGCCAGCAGCCAAGGTTTCGGGGATTCTGGGGCCAACGTCCTGACTTTC.

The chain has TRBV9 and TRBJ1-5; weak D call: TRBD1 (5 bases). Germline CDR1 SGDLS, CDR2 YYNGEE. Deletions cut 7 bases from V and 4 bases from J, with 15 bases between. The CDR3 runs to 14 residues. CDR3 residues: CASSPGHPNQPQHF. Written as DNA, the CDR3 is TGTGCCAGCTCGCCAGGACACCCTAATCAGCCCCAGCATTTT.

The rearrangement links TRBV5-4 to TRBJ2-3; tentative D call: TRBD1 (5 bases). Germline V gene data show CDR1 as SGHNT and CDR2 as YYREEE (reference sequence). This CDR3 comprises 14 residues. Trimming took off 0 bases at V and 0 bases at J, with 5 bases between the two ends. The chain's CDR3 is CASSLGQSTDTQYF. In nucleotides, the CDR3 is TGTGCCAGCAGCTTGGGACAGAGCACAGATACGCAGTATTTT.

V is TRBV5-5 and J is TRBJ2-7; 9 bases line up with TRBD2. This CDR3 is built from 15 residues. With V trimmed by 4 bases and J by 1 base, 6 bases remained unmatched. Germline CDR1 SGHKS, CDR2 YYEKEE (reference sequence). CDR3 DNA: TGTGCCAGCAGCCCTAGCGGGGTCTTATCCTACGAGCAGTACTTC. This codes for CASSPSGVLSYEQYF.